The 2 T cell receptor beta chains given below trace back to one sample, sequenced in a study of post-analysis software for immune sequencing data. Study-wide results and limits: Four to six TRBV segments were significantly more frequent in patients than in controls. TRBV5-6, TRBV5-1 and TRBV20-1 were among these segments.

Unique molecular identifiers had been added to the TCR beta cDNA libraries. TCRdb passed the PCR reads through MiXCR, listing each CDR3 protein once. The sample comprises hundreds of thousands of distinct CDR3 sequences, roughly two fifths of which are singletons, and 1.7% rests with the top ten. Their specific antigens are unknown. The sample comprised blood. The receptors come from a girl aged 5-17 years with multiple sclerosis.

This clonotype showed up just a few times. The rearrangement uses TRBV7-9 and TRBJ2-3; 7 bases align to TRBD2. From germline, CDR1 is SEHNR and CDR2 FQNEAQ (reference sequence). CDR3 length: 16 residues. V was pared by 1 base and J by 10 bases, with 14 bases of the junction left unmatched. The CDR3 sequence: CASSLEVRGGSRAQYF. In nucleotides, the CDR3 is TGTGCCAGCAGCTTAGAGGTGCGGGGCGGGAGCCGTGCGCAGTATTTT.

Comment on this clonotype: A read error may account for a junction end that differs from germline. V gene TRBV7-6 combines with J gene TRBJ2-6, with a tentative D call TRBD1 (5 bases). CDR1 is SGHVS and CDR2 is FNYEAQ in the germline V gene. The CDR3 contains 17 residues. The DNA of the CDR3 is TGTGCCAGCAGCTCAGTGTTACGAATCTCTGGGGCCAACGTCCGGACTTTC. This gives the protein CASSSVLRISGANVRTF.